The entry that follows covers one TCR beta chain sequence. CDR1 and CDR2 from the germline V gene are DFQATT and SNEGSKA (reference sequence). There are 11 residues in the CDR3. The V end lost 5 bases, the J end lost 3 bases, and 7 bases lay between the germline ends. In the original analysis: It was from reference gene primer amplification that nucleated cell counts were estimated. Method: immunoSEQ multiplex PCR; TCRdb's copy keeps in-frame clones and lacks some. That table supplies the V and J calls and clone size; D and trimming were determined from the DNA. The table lists about 190,000 clones, around nine tenths of them singletons, with roughly 6% in the top ten. This sample is drawn from a study of blood T cell repertoires in COVID-19. Overall study context: Sites across the United States, Italy and Spain contributed samples from acute and convalescent COVID-19. Sources were T cells, B-cell-depleted T cells, or PBMCs; the material itself was cDNA or gDNA.

This chain joins TRBV20-1 and TRBJ2-5; D might be TRBD2 (5 bases). This sequence originates from a woman aged 40-49 years who had recovered from COVID-19. The source material was peripheral blood. The CDR3, as DNA: TGCAGTGCTGGGAGAAAAGAGACCCAGTACTTC. Translating gives CSAGRKETQYF.